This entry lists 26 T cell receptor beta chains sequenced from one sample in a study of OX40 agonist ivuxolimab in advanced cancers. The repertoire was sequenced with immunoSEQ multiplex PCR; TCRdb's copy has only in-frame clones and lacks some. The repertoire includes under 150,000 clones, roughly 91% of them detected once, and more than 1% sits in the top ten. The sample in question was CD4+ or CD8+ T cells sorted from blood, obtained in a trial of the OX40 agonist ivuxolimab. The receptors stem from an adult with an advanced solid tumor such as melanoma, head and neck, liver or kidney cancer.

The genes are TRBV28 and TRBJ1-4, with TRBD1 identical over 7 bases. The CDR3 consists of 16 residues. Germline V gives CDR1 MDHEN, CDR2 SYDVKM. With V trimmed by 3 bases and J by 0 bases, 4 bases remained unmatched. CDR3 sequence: CASSFTQGATNEKLFF. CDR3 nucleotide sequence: TGTGCCAGCAGTTTCACCCAGGGGGCAACTAATGAAAAACTGTTTTTT.

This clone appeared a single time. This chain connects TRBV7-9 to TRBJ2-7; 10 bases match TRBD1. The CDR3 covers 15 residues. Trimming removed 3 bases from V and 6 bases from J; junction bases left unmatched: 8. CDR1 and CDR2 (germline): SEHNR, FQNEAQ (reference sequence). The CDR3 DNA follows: TGTGCCAGCAGCTTCGCCGGGACAGGGGTGTCCGAGCAGTACTTC. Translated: CASSFAGTGVSEQYF.

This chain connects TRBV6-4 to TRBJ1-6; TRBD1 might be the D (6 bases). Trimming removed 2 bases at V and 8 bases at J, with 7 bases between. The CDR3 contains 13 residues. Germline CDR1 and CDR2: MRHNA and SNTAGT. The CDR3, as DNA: TGTGCCAGCAGTGACACAGGGCATTCACCCCTCCACTTT. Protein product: CASSDTGHSPLHF.

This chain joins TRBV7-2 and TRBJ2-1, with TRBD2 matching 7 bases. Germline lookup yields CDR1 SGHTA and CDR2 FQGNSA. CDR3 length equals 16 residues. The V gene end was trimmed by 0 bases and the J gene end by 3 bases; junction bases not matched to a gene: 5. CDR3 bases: TGTGCCAGCAGCTTAGCCCGCGGGGGTAGCTACAATGAGCAGTTCTTC. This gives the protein CASSLARGGSYNEQFF.

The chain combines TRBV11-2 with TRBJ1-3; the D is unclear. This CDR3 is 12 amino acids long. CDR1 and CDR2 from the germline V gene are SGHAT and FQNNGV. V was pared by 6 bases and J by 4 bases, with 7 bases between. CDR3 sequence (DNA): TGTGCCAGCAGTTCTCAGGGAAACACCATATATTTT. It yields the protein CASSSQGNTIYF.

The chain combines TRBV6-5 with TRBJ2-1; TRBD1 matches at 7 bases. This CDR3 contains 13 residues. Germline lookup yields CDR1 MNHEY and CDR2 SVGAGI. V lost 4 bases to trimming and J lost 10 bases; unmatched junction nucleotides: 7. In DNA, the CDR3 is TGTGCCAGCAGTTCCACCGGGACAGCCGAGCAGTTCTTC. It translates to CASSSTGTAEQFF.

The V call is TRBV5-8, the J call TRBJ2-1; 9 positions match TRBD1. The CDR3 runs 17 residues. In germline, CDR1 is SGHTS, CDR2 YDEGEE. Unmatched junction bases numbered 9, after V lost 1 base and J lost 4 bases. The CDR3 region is CASSLYSGTGIYNEQFF. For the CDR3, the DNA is TGTGCCAGCAGCTTGTACTCCGGGACAGGGATATACAATGAGCAGTTCTTC.

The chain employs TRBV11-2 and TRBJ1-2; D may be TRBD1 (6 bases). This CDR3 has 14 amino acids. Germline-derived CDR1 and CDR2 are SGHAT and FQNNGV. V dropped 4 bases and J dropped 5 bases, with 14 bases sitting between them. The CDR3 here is CASSYPQGTYGYTF. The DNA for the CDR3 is TGTGCCAGCAGCTACCCCCAGGGGACGTATGGCTACACCTTC. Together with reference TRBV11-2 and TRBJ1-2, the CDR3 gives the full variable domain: EAGVAQSPRYKIIEKRQSVAFWCNPISGHATLYWYQQILGQGPKLLIQFQNNGVVDDSQLPKDRFSAERLKGVDSTLKIQPAKLEDSAVYLCASSYPQGTYGYTFGSGTRLTVV.

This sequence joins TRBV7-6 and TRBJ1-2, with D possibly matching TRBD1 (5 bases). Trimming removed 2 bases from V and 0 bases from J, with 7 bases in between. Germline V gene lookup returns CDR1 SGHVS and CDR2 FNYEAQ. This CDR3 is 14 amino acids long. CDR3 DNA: TGTGCCAGCAGCTTACAGGGTTCTAACTATGGCTACACCTTC. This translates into CASSLQGSNYGYTF.

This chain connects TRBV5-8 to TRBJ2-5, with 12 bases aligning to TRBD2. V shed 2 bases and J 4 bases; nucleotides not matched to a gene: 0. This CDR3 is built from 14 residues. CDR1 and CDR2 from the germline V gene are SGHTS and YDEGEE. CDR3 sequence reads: CASSLLAGGETQYF. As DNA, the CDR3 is TGTGCCAGCAGCTTACTAGCGGGAGGAGAGACCCAGTACTTC.

CDR3 sequence: CASSQDRGEAFF. CDR3 sequence (DNA): TGCGCCAGCAGCCAAGATAGAGGGGAAGCTTTCTTT. V and J are TRBV4-1 and TRBJ1-1; D unresolved. Germline CDR1 reads MGHRA; CDR2 reads YSYEKL. V gave up 0 bases and J gave up 8 bases, with 7 bases separating them. This CDR3 region has 12 residues.

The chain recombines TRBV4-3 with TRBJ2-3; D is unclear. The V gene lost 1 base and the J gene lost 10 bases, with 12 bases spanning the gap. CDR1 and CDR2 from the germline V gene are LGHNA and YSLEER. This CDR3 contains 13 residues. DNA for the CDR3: TGCGCCAGCAGCCAAGTACCCCGCCTGGCGCAGTATTTT. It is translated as CASSQVPRLAQYF.

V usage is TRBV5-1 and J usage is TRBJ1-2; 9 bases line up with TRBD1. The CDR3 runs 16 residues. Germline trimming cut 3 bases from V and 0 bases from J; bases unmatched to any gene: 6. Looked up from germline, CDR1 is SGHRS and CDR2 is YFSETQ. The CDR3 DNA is TGCGCCAGCAGCTGGGGACAGGGACGAACTAACTATGGCTACACCTTC. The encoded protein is CASSWGQGRTNYGYTF.

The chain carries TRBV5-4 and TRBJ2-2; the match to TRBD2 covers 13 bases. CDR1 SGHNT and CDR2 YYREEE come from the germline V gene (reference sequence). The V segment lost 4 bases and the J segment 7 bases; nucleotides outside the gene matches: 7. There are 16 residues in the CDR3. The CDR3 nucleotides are TGTGCCAGCAGCCCGGGACTAGCGGGGTGGGACGGGGAGCTGTTTTTT. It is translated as CASSPGLAGWDGELFF.

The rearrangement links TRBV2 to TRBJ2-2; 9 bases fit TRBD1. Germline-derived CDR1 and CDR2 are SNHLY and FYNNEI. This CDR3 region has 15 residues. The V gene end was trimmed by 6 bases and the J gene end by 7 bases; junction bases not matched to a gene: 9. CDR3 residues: CASSHRGQGFGELFF. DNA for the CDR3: TGTGCCAGCAGCCATAGGGGACAGGGCTTCGGGGAGCTGTTTTTT.

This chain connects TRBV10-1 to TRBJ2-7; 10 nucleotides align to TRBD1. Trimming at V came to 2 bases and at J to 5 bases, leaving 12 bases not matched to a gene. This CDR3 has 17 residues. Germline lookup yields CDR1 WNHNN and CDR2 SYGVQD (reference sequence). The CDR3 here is CASSEGGPGQGFDEQYF. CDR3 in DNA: TGCGCCAGCAGTGAGGGGGGACCGGGACAGGGGTTCGACGAGCAGTACTTC.

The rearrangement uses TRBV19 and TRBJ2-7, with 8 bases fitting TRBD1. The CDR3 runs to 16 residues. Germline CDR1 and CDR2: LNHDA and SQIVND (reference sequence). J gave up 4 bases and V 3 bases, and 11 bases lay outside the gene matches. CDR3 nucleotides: TGTGCCAGTAGTATGCGTAGGGCAGGGGGCTTTTACGAGCAGTACTTC. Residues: CASSMRRAGGFYEQYF.

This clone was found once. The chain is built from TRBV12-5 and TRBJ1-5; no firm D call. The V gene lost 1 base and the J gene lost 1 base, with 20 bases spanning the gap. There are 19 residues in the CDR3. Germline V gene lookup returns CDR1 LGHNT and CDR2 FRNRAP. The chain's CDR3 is CASGLALMGFPLSNQPQHF. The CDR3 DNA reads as TGTGCTAGTGGTTTGGCCCTCATGGGCTTTCCGTTAAGCAATCAGCCCCAGCATTTT.

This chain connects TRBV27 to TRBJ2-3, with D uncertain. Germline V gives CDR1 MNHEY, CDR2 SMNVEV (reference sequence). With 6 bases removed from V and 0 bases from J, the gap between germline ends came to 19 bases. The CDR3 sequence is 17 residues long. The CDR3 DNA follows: TGTGCCAGCAGCCACCGTCTTCGACTTCGAAGCACAGATACGCAGTATTTT. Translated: CASSHRLRLRSTDTQYF.

The CDR3 DNA follows: TGTGCCAGCAGCTTAGCGTCCCTAGCCTACGAGCAGTACTTC. Protein product: CASSLASLAYEQYF. The rearrangement links TRBV7-8 to TRBJ2-7, with unresolved D. CDR1 is SGHVS and CDR2 is FQNEAQ in the germline V gene. V lost 0 bases and J 2 bases, leaving 8 bases between the germline ends. This CDR3 contains 14 residues.

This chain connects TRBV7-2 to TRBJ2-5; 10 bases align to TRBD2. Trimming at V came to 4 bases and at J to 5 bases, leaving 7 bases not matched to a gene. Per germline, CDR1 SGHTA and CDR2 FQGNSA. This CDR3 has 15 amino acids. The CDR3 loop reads CASSSILAGRETQYF. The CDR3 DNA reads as TGTGCCAGCAGCTCCATACTAGCGGGAAGGGAGACCCAGTACTTC. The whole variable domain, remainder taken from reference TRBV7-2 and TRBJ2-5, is GAGVSQSPSNKVTEKGKDVELRCDPISGHTALYWYRQSLGQGLEFLIYFQGNSAPDKSGLPSDRFSAERTGGSVSTLTIQRTQQEDSAVYLCASSSILAGRETQYFGPGTRLLVL.

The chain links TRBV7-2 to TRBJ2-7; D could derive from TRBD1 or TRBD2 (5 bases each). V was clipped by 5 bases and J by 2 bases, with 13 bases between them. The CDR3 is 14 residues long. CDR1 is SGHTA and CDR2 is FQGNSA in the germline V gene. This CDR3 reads CASSISGTPYEQYF. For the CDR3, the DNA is TGTGCCAGCAGCATATCCGGGACCCCCTACGAGCAGTACTTC.

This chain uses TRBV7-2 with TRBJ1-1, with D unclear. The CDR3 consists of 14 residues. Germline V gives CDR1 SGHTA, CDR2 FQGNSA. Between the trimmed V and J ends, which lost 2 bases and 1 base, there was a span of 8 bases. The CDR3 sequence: CASSLRATNTEAFF. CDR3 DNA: TGTGCCAGCAGCTTAAGGGCGACGAACACTGAAGCTTTCTTT.

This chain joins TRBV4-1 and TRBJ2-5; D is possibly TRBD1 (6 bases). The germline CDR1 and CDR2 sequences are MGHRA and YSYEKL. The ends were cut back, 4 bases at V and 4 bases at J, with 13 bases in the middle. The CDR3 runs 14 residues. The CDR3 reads CASSPRTRGETQYF. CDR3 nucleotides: TGCGCCAGCAGCCCCCGGACCAGGGGAGAGACCCAGTACTTC.

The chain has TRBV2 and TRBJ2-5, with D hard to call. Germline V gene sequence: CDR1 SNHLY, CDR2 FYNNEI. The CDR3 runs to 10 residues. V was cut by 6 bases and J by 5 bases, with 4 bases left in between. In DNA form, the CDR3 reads TGTGCCAGCAGATATGAGACCCAGTACTTC. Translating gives CASRYETQYF. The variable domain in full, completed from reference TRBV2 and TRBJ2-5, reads EPEVTQTPSHQVTQMGQEVILRCVPISNHLYFYWYRQILGQKVEFLVSFYNNEISEKSEIFDDQFSVERPDGSNFTLKIRSTKLEDSAMYFCASRYETQYFGPGTRLLVL.

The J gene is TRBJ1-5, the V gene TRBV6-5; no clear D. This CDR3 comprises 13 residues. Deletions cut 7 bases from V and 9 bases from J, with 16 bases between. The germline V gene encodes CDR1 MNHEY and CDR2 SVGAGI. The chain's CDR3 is CASIEAAFGPQHF. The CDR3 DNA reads TGTGCCAGCATCGAGGCAGCATTTGGGCCCCAGCATTTT.